A selection of T cell receptor beta chains follows, all from one sample in a study of T cells in Graves' hyperthyroidism and ophthalmopathy. TCRdb used MiXCR to reprocess the multiplex PCR reads, holding one entry per CDR3 protein. The data hold about 610,000 distinct CDR3 sequences, with about a sixth observed a single time. Source material: blood. The receptor set was obtained from a woman aged 40-49 years with Graves' ophthalmopathy. Each CDR3 is given with its conserved first and last residue.

CASSSKTGTGDGTIYF	16	TRBV18	TRBJ1-3
CAGRTGGLYNEQFF	14	TRBV7-2	TRBJ2-1
CSVWAHQAFF	10	TRBV29-1	TRBJ1-1
CASSTRDFSYNEQFF	15	TRBV12-3/TRBV12-4	TRBJ2-1
CASSPDLADTQYF	13	TRBV18	TRBJ2-3
CASRPQRDPHEQYF	14	TRBV6-1	TRBJ2-7
CASSWGAPEDEQYF	14	TRBV27	TRBJ2-7
CASRGQLYEQYF	12	TRBV6-2/TRBV6-3	TRBJ2-7
CASRGTSTYNEQFF	14	TRBV6-1	TRBJ2-1
CASRQGSNSPLHF	13	TRBV6-1	TRBJ1-6
CASSQPWSPRGYTF	14	TRBV4-1	TRBJ1-2
CASSVGLAGGGEQFF	15	TRBV9	TRBJ2-1
CSARVEQGTGSNQPQHF	17	TRBV20-1	TRBJ1-5
CSASLPGGRETQYF	14	TRBV20-1	TRBJ2-5
CAISALTHSYEQYF	14	TRBV10-3	TRBJ2-7
CASRPHLGLAGGPGSYEQYF	20	TRBV28	TRBJ2-7
CASSKQGTGEQFF	13	TRBV28	TRBJ2-1
CASSVGLAGGESQETQYF	18	TRBV9	TRBJ2-5
CASRRLFRDRAILNEQFF	18	TRBV2	TRBJ2-1
CASSLRQGDNTEAFF	15	TRBV28	TRBJ1-1
CASSLVSDGYYEQYF	15	TRBV11-2	TRBJ2-7
CASSRTSGGIKNIQYF	16	TRBV12-3/TRBV12-4	TRBJ2-4
CASSENLQSSTRGTGQYF	18	TRBV6-1	TRBJ2-5
CATSAEGTGCVPDTQYF	17	TRBV24-1	TRBJ2-3
CSDHGTPGSNEQFF	14	TRBV20-1	TRBJ2-1
CSARGPGAIAFF	12	TRBV20-1	TRBJ1-1
CASRSDGPYNGQFF	14	TRBV12-3/TRBV12-4	TRBJ2-1
CASSISRRMNTEAFF	15	TRBV19	TRBJ1-1
CASSPPRVNTGELFF	15	TRBV7-8	TRBJ2-2
CASSQGGGEMYNEQFF	16	TRBV3-1	TRBJ2-1
CASSEDSGSTDTQYF	15	TRBV2	TRBJ2-3